This T cell receptor (beta chain) was obtained from a study of cytomegalovirus exposure and HLA in healthy donors. About this clone itself: The antigen remains undetermined.

The germline V and J ends were trimmed by 6 bases and 2 bases, with 11 bases remaining between them. The CDR3 covers 14 residues. Germline V gene data show CDR1 as MNHEY and CDR2 as SMNVEV (reference sequence). The study's findings and limits: Listed as cytomegalovirus-associated were over 150 TCR beta chains. In the analysis, some V segments, TRBV6-2 and TRBV6-3 included, were excluded as indistinguishable.

13 Jbeta primers and 60 Vbeta primers were used for the PCR. Authors' methods: A later analysis counted roughly 74 million unique TCR beta chains, 9.5 million to 12 million shared. Produced via immunoSEQ multiplex PCR; TCRdb's table is partial and in-frame only. From that table come the V and J calls and clone size; the DNA was used to work out D and trimming. This table holds fewer than 250,000 clones, roughly 80% found once. V usage is TRBV27 and J usage is TRBJ1-3; D is possibly TRBD1 (5 bases). Sequencing used PBMCs. The origin of this receptor is a man aged 35 to 55 in good health and CMV-seropositive. The DNA of the CDR3 is TGTGCCAGCAGCTCAGGGTCCCCTGGAAACACCATATATTTT. This encodes CASSSGSPGNTIYF.